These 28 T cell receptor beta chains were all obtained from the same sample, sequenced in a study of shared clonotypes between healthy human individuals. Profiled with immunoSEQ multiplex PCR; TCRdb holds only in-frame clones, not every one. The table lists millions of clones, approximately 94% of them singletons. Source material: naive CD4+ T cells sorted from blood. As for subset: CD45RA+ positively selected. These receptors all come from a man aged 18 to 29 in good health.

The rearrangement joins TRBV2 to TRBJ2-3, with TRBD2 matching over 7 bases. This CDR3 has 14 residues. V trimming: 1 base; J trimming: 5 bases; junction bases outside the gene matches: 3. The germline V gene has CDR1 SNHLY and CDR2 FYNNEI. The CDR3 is CASSEVGRGDTQYF. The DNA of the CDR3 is TGTGCCAGCAGTGAAGTGGGGAGGGGAGATACGCAGTATTTT.

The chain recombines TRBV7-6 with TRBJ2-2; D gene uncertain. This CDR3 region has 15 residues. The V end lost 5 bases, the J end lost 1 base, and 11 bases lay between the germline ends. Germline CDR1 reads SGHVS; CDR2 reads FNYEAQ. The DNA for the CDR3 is TGTGCCAGCAGCACACAAGAGTTGAACACCGGGGAGCTGTTTTTT. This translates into CASSTQELNTGELFF.

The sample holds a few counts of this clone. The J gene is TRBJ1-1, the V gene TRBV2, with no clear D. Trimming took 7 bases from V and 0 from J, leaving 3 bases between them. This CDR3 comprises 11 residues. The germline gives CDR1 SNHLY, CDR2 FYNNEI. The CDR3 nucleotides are TGTGCCAGCACCGTGAACACTGAAGCTTTCTTT. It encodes CASTVNTEAFF.

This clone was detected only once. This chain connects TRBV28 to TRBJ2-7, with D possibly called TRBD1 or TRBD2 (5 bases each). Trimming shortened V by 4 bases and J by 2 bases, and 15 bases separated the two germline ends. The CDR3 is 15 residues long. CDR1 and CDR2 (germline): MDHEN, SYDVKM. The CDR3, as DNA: TGTGCCAGCAGTTCTCCGGGGCCGGTCGCCTACGAGCAGTACTTC. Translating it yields CASSSPGPVAYEQYF.

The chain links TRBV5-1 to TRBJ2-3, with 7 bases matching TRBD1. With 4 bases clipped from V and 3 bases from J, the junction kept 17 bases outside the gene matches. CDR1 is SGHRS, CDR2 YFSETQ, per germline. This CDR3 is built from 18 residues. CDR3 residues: CASSQSVGGNPATDTQYF. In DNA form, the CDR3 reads TGCGCCAGCAGCCAGTCTGTAGGGGGCAATCCCGCGACAGATACGCAGTATTTT.

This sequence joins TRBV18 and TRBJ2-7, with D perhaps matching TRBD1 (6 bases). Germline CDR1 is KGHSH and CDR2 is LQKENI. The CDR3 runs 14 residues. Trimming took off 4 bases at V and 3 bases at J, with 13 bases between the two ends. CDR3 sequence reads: CASSRNRDLYEQYF. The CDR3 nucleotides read TGTGCCAGCTCACGTAACAGGGACCTCTACGAGCAGTACTTC.

CDR3: CTSSQETPGETQYF. CDR3 DNA: TGCACCAGCAGCCAAGAGACTCCAGGGGAGACCCAGTACTTC. The genes are TRBV1 and TRBJ2-5; the DNA was not compared with TRBD1, the D call given in the table. TRBV1 is an annotated pseudogene. This CDR3 contains 14 residues.

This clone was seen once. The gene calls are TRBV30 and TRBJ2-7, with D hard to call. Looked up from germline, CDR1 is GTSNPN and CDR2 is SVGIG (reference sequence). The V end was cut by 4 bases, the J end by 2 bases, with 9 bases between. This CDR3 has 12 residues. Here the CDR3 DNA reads TGTGCCTGGACCGTGACCGCCTACGAGCAGTACTTC. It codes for CAWTVTAYEQYF.

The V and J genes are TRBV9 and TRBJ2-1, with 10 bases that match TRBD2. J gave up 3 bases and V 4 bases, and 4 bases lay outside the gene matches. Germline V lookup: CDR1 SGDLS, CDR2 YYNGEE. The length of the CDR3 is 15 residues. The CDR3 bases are TGTGCCAGCAGCAAAAGCGGGGGGGACTACAATGAGCAGTTCTTC. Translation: CASSKSGGDYNEQFF.

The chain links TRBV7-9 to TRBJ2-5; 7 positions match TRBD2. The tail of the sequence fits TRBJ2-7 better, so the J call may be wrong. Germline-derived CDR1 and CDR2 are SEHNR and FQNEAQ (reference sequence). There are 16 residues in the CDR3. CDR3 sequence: CASSLAQLAGRSEQYF. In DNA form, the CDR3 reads TGTGCCAGCAGCTTAGCGCAGTTAGCGGGCCGCTCCGAGCAGTACTTC.

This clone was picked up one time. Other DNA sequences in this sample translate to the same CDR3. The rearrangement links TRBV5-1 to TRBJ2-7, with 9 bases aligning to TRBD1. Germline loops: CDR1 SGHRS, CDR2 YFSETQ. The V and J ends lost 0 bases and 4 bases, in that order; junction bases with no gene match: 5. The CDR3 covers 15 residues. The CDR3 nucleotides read TGCGCCAGCAGCTTGGGAACAGGGGGCGGTTACGAGCAGTACTTC. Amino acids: CASSLGTGGGYEQYF.

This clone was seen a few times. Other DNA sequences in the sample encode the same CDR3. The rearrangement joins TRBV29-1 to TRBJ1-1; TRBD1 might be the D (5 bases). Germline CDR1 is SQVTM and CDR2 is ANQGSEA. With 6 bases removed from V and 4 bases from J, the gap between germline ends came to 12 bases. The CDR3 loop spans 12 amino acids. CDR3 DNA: TGCAGCGTCGCCGGGACGGGCACTGAAGCTTTCTTT. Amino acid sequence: CSVAGTGTEAFF.

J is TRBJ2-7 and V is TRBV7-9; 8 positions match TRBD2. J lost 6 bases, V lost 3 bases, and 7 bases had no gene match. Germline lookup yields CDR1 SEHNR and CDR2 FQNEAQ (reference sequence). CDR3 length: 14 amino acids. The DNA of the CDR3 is TGTGCCAGCAGCTTTCAGCGGGAGTTGGGCGAGCAGTACTTC. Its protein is CASSFQRELGEQYF.

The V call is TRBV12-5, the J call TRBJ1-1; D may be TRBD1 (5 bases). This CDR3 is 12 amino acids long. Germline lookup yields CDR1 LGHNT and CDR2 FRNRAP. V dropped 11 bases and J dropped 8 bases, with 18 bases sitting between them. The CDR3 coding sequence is TGTGCTGCCTGGCCAGGGATGACCGAAGCTTTCTTT. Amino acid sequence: CAAWPGMTEAFF.

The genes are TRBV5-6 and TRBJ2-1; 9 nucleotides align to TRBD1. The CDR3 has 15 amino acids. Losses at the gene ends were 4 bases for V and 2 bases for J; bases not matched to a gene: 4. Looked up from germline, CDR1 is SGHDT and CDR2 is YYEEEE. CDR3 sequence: CASSQTGGAYNEQFF. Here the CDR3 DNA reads TGTGCCAGCAGCCAGACAGGGGGGGCCTACAATGAGCAGTTCTTC.

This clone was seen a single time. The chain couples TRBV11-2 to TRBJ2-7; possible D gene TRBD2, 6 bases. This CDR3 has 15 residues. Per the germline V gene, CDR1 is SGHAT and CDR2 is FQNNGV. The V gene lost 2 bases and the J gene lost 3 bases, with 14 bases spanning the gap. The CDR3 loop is CASSLRGAGIYEQYF. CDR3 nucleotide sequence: TGTGCCAGCAGCTTAAGAGGGGCGGGGATCTACGAGCAGTACTTC.

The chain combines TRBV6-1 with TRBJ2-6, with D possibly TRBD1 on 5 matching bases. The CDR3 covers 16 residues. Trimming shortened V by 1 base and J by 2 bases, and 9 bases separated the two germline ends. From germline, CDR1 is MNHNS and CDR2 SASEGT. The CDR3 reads CASSEGQGPGANVLTF. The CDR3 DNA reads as TGTGCCAGCAGTGAAGGGCAGGGTCCTGGGGCCAACGTCCTGACTTTC.

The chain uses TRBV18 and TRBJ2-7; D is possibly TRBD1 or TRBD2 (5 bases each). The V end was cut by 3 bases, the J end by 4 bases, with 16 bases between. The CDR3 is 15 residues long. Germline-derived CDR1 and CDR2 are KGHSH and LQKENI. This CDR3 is CASSPPGWGQYEQYF. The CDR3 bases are TGTGCCAGCTCACCGCCGGGGTGGGGCCAGTACGAGCAGTACTTC.

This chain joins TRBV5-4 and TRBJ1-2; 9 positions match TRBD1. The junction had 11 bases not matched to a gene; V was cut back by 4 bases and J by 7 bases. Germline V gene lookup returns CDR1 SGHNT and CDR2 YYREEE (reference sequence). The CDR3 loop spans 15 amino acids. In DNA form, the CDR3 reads TGTGCCAGCAGCACCTCCGGGACAGGGTTTCTTGGCTACACCTTC. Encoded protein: CASSTSGTGFLGYTF.

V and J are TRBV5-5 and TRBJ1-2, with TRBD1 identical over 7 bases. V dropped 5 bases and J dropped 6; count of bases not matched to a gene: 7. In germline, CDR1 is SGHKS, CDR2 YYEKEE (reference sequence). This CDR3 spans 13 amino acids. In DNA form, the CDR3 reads TGTGCCAGCAGGCTGGGACAGACGGATGGCTACACCTTC. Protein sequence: CASRLGQTDGYTF.

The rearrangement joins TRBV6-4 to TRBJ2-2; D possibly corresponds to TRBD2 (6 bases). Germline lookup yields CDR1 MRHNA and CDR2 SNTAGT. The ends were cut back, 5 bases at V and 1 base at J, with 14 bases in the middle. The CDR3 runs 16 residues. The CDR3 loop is CASSPLGLQNTGELFF. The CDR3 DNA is TGTGCCAGCAGTCCCCTGGGACTCCAGAACACCGGGGAGCTGTTTTTT.

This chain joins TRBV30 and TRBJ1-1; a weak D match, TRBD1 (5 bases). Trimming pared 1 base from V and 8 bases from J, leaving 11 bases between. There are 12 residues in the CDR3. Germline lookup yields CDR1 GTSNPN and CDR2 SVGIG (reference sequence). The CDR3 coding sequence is TGTGCCTGGAGTGCCACCAAGGGGGAAGCTTTCTTT. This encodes CAWSATKGEAFF. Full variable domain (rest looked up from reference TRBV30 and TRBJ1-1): SQTIHQWPATLVQPVGSPLSLECTVEGTSNPNLYWYRQAAGRGLQLLFYSVGIGQISSEVPQNLSASRPQDRQFILSSKKLLLSDSGFYLCAWSATKGEAFFGQGTRLTVV.

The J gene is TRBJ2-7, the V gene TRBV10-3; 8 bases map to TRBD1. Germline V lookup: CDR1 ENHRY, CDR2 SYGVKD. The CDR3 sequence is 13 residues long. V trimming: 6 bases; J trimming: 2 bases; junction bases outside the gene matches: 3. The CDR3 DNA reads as TGTGCCATCAGGGACAGGGAGCCCTACGAGCAGTACTTC. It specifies CAIRDREPYEQYF.

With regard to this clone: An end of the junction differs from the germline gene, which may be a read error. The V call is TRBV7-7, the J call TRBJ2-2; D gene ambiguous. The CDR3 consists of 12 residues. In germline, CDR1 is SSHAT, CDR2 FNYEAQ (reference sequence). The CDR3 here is CASSRDTGELFF. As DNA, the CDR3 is TGTGCTAGCAGCCGGGACACCGGGGAGCTGTTTTTT. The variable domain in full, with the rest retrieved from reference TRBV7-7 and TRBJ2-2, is GAGVSQSPRYKVTKRGQDVTLRCDPISSHATLYWYQQALGQGPEFLTYFNYEAQPDKSGLPSDRFSAERPEGSISTLTIQRTEQRDSAMYRCASSRDTGELFFGEGSRLTVL.

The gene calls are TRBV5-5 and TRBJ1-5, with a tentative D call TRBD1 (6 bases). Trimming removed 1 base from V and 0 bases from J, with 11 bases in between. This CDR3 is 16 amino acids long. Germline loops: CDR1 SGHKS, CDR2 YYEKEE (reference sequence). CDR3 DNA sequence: TGTGCCAGCAGCTTGATGACAGGCGATAGCAATCAGCCCCAGCATTTT. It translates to CASSLMTGDSNQPQHF.

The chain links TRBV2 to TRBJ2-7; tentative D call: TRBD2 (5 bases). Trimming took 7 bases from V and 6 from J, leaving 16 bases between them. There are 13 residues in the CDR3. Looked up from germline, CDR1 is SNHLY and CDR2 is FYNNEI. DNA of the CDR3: TGTGCCAGCACGTCCCGAGCCGCGGGCGAGCAGTACTTC. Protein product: CASTSRAAGEQYF.

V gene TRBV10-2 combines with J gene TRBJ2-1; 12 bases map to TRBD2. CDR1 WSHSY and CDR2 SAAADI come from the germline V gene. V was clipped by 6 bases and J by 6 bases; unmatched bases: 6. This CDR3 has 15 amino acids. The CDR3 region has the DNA TGCGCCAGCAGCCCCGGACTAGCGGGGCCCAATGAGCAGTTCTTC. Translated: CASSPGLAGPNEQFF.

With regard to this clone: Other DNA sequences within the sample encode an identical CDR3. The CDR3 here is CASSLERQETQYF. The DNA for the CDR3 is TGTGCCAGCAGCTTAGAACGTCAAGAGACCCAGTACTTC. The chain joins TRBV11-2 to TRBJ2-5; D is unclear. Trimming removed 0 bases at V and 2 bases at J, with 4 bases between. In germline, CDR1 is SGHAT, CDR2 FQNNGV. The CDR3 runs 13 residues.